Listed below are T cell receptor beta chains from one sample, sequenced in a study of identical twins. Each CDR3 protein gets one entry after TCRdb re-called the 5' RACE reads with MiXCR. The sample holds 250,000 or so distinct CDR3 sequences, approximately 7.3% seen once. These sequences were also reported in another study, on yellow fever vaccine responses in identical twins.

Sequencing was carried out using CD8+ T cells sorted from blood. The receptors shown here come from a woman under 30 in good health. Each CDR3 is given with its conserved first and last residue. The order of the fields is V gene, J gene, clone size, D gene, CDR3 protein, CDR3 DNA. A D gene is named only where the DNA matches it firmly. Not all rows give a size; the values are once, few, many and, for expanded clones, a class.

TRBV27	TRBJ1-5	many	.	CASSFTGSNQPQHF	TGTGCCAGCAGTTTCACCGGTAGCAATCAGCCCCAGCATTTT
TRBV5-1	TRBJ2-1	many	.	CASSFEGGRPPYNEQFF	TGCGCCAGCAGCTTCGAGGGGGGACGACCCCCCTACAATGAGCAGTTCTTC
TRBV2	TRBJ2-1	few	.	CASSEVGGSYNEQFF	TGTGCCAGCAGTGAAGTAGGGGGATCCTACAATGAGCAGTTCTTC
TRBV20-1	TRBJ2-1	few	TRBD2	CSAWGGLLPGYNEQFF	TGCAGTGCTTGGGGGGGACTTCTCCCGGGGTACAATGAGCAGTTCTTC
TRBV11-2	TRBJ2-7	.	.	CASTAAEQAYEQYF	TGTGCCAGCACCGCAGCGGAGCAGGCCTACGAGCAGTACTTC
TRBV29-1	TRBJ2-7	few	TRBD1	CSVTTGDRGYEQYF	TGCAGCGTTACCACCGGGGACAGGGGTTACGAGCAGTACTTC
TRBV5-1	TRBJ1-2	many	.	CASSFRDPMPFGYGYTF	TGCGCCAGCAGCTTCCGGGACCCCATGCCCTTCGGCTATGGCTACACCTTC
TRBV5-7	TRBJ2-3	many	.	CASSFNPPDTQYF	TGTGCCAGCAGCTTTAATCCCCCAGATACGCAGTATTTT
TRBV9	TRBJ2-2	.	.	CASSVPGHGGDTGELFF	TGTGCCAGCAGCGTACCCGGGCATGGAGGGGACACCGGGGAGCTGTTTTTT
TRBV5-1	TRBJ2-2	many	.	CASSNNREPGTGELFF	TGCGCCAGCAGCAACAACCGGGAGCCAGGAACCGGGGAGCTGTTTTTT
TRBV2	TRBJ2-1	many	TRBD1	CASRDRYNEQFF	TGCGCCAGCAGGGACAGGTACAATGAGCAGTTCTTC
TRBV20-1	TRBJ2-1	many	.	CSARSSAEQFF	TGCAGTGCTAGGTCCTCAGCTGAGCAGTTCTTC
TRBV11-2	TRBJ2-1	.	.	CASSLGVSTGGFIDEQFF	TGTGCCAGCAGCTTAGGCGTCTCTACAGGTGGGTTCATTGATGAGCAGTTCTTC
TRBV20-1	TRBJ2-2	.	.	CSASMANTGELFF	TGCAGTGCTAGTATGGCGAACACCGGGGAGCTGTTTTTT
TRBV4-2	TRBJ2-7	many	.	CASSQRTGNYEQYF	TGTGCCAGCAGCCAAAGGACTGGGAATTACGAGCAGTACTTC
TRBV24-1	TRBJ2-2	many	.	CATSDLRGATGELFF	TGTGCCACCAGTGATTTGCGGGGGGCGACCGGGGAGCTGTTTTTT
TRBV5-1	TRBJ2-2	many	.	CASRLTGTAGELFF	TGCGCCAGCAGACTTACCGGGACCGCCGGGGAGCTGTTTTTT
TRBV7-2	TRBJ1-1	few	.	CASSLVRAGLQNTEAFF	TGTGCCAGCAGCTTAGTTAGGGCGGGTCTTCAGAACACTGAAGCTTTCTTT
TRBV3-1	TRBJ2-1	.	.	CATSHLKLAYTLSEQFF	TGTGCCACCAGCCACTTGAAACTAGCCTACACCCTGAGCGAGCAGTTCTTC
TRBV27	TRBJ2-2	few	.	CASSLTVNTGELFF	TGTGCCAGCAGTTTGACAGTGAACACCGGGGAGCTGTTTTTT
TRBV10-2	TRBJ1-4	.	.	CASSDDWGTNEKLFF	TGCGCCAGCAGTGATGACTGGGGAACTAATGAAAAACTGTTTTTT
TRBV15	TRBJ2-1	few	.	CATSTPDTHAEQFF	TGTGCCACCAGCACCCCGGACACCCACGCGGAGCAGTTCTTC
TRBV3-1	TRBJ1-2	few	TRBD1	CASSQVTGGAYYGYTF	TGTGCCAGCAGCCAAGTTACAGGGGGCGCGTATTATGGCTACACCTTC
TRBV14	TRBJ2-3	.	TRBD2	CASSQDGTSGRTDTQYF	TGTGCCAGCAGCCAAGACGGGACTAGCGGGAGAACAGATACGCAGTATTTT
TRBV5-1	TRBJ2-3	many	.	CASSSSRDPVTDTQYF	TGCGCCAGCAGCTCGTCCCGGGACCCCGTCACAGATACGCAGTATTTT
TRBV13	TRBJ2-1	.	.	CASSLERARDYNEQFF	TGTGCCAGCAGCTTGGAGCGAGCGCGGGATTACAATGAGCAGTTCTTC
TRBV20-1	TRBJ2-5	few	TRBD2	CSARVYREGPQETQYF	TGCAGTGCTAGAGTCTACCGGGAGGGTCCCCAAGAGACCCAGTACTTC